The 4 T cell receptor beta chains reported below all come from one sample, sequenced in a study of cytomegalovirus exposure and HLA in healthy donors. Method: immunoSEQ multiplex PCR; TCRdb's copy keeps in-frame clones and lacks some. This table holds about 330,000 clones, 87% found once. The specimen sequenced was PBMCs. These TCRs come from a woman aged 25-40 years in good health and CMV-seropositive.

The V gene is TRBV9, the J gene TRBJ1-2; D might be TRBD1 (6 bases). Trimming removed 4 bases from V and 2 bases from J, with 15 bases in between. Germline assignment: CDR1 SGDLS and CDR2 YYNGEE. The CDR3 is 15 residues long. CDR3 in DNA: TGTGCCAGCAGCCAGGGAGACAGGAGCAACTATGGCTACACCTTC. It specifies CASSQGDRSNYGYTF.

The chain combines TRBV2 with TRBJ2-1; D is uncertain. Trimming left V 6 bases short and J 6 bases short, with 12 bases between. There are 13 residues in the CDR3. Germline CDR1 is SNHLY and CDR2 is FYNNEI. CDR3 sequence (DNA): TGTGCCAGCAGGGATCTTAGAGGCAATGAGCAGTTCTTC. It codes for CASRDLRGNEQFF. Using reference TRBV2 and TRBJ2-1 for the parts outside the CDR3, the full variable domain is EPEVTQTPSHQVTQMGQEVILRCVPISNHLYFYWYRQILGQKVEFLVSFYNNEISEKSEIFDDQFSVERPDGSNFTLKIRSTKLEDSAMYFCASRDLRGNEQFFGPGTRLTVL.

V usage is TRBV5-1 and J usage is TRBJ2-3; the D is unclear. Trimming cost V 3 bases and J 6 bases, with 14 bases left between them. This CDR3 contains 14 residues. The germline V gene has CDR1 SGHRS and CDR2 YFSETQ. The DNA for the CDR3 is TGCGCCAGCAGCTCCGAGTTAACACGGGATACGCAGTATTTT. Translation gives CASSSELTRDTQYF.

The rearrangement joins TRBV4-3 to TRBJ1-3; D gene unclear. The CDR3 covers 15 residues. The germline V gene has CDR1 LGHNA and CDR2 YSLEER. Trimming removed 4 bases at V and 0 bases at J, with 10 bases between. The CDR3, as DNA: TGCGCCAGCAGCCGCACGGGCTCCTCTGGAAACACCATATATTTT. Its translation is CASSRTGSSGNTIYF.